This T cell receptor (beta chain) was sequenced in a study of blood T cell repertoires in COVID-19. Trimming removed 6 bases from V and 6 bases from J; junction bases left unmatched: 7. The CDR3 has 13 residues. Methods used by the authors: Estimates of nucleated cell counts were drawn from the amplification of reference gene primers. TCRdb keeps only in-frame clones here, not all; method: immunoSEQ multiplex PCR. V, J and clone size were drawn from that table, and D and trimming were deduced from the DNA. The sample contains fewer than 400,000 clones, roughly 90% of which appear only once. Individuals drawn from 24 US areas were roughly 18 to 95 years old. Clinical history reported by participants formed the basis on which cohorts were assigned. A case of COVID-19 had been met by exposed participants within 2 weeks before study entry.

This sequence joins TRBV12-3 or TRBV12-4 and TRBJ1-2, with 7 bases that match TRBD1. The TCR was taken from a woman aged 30 to 39 who had been exposed to COVID-19. Sequencing was performed on PBMCs or T cells enriched from blood (not recorded which). The CDR3 loop is CASSPGQYDGYTF. The CDR3 DNA reads as TGTGCCAGCAGCCCGGGACAGTATGATGGCTACACCTTC.